One sample yielded the 14 T cell receptor beta chains listed below, sequenced in a study of cytotoxic CD8 clonotypes in ibrutinib-treated CLL. The table came from immunoSEQ multiplex PCR; TCRdb's copy has only in-frame clones and leaves some out. The table includes about 200,000 clones, roughly three quarters detected once. Sample: PBMCs, taken after 12 months of ibrutinib treatment. These receptor sequences come from a human donor with chronic lymphocytic leukemia.

This clone was counted at least ten times. The rearrangement links TRBV2 to TRBJ1-1; the D is unclear. This CDR3 region has 11 residues. Looked up from germline, CDR1 is SNHLY and CDR2 is FYNNEI. V dropped 9 bases and J dropped 7 bases, with 12 bases sitting between them. CDR3 coding DNA: TGTGCCAGTCATCGGACCATTGAAGCTTTCTTT. Its protein is CASHRTIEAFF.

This sequence joins TRBV28 and TRBJ1-5, with a weak D call TRBD1 (5 bases). The CDR3 has 13 residues. V was clipped by 6 bases and J by 8 bases, with 14 bases between them. CDR1 MDHEN and CDR2 SYDVKM come from the germline V gene. The CDR3 nucleotides read TGTGCCAGCAGCTCCAGGGAGCCCGAGCCCCAGCATTTT. Its protein product is CASSSREPEPQHF.

This sequence joins TRBV6-5 and TRBJ2-7, with D unresolved. V was cut by 2 bases and J by 4 bases, with 9 bases left in between. The CDR3 has 13 amino acids. The germline V gene has CDR1 MNHEY and CDR2 SVGAGI. The CDR3 loop reads CASSYGPAYEQYF. The CDR3, as DNA: TGTGCCAGCAGTTACGGTCCAGCTTACGAGCAGTACTTC.

This clone showed up just once. The V and J genes are TRBV4-2 and TRBJ2-2; TRBD2 aligns across 9 bases. Germline lookup yields CDR1 LGHNA and CDR2 YNFKEQ. V lost 4 bases to trimming and J lost 7 bases; unmatched junction nucleotides: 4. The CDR3 totals 14 residues. For the CDR3, the DNA is TGTGCCAGCAGCCCTAGCGGGATTAACGGGGAGCTGTTTTTT. Amino acids: CASSPSGINGELFF.

The rearrangement links TRBV4-1 to TRBJ2-1; the D gene is possibly TRBD1 (5 bases). The CDR3 is made up of 15 amino acids. The germline V gene has CDR1 MGHRA and CDR2 YSYEKL. V lost 5 bases to trimming and J lost 4 bases, with 15 bases between them. The CDR3 bases are TGCGCCAGCAGCGCCTGGGGCGAGAATTACAATGAGCAGTTCTTC. Translating gives CASSAWGENYNEQFF.

This rearrangement joins TRBV2 to TRBJ1-1; D is possibly TRBD1 (5 bases). The CDR3 covers 11 residues. The V gene's germline CDR1 is SNHLY and CDR2 FYNNEI. V was pared by 3 bases and J by 11 bases, with 10 bases between. CDR3 amino acids: CASSDARGAFF. CDR3 DNA: TGTGCCAGCAGTGACGCCCGGGGGGCTTTCTTT.

J is TRBJ1-6 and V is TRBV7-9; TRBD1 is a possible D gene (5 bases). In germline, CDR1 is SEHNR, CDR2 FQNEAQ (reference sequence). V gave up 3 bases and J gave up 6 bases, with 15 bases separating them. This CDR3 has 16 amino acids. The CDR3 spells CASSFGAAFTNSPLHF. CDR3 nucleotide sequence: TGTGCCAGCAGCTTCGGGGCAGCCTTTACTAATTCACCCCTCCACTTT.

This chain links TRBV10-3 with TRBJ1-2, with D perhaps matching TRBD1 (6 bases). The germline gives CDR1 ENHRY, CDR2 SYGVKD. Between the trimmed V and J ends, which lost 4 bases and 3 bases, there was a span of 24 bases. The CDR3 contains 18 residues. The DNA of the CDR3 is TGTGCCATCAGTGGGGTCTACACACAGGGCAGTGAGGACTATGGCTACACCTTC. Protein: CAISGVYTQGSEDYGYTF.

This clone was counted a few times. This chain uses TRBV5-4 with TRBJ2-1; 10 bases match TRBD1. The germline V gene encodes CDR1 SGHNT and CDR2 YYREEE (reference sequence). The CDR3 is made up of 14 amino acids. V lost 4 bases to trimming and J lost 7 bases; unmatched junction nucleotides: 5. The CDR3 DNA is TGTGCCAGCAGCACGACAGGGGGCGGGAATGAGCAGTTCTTC. It yields the protein CASSTTGGGNEQFF.

This clone was picked up many times. The chain recombines TRBV27 with TRBJ1-5, with 8 positions matching TRBD1. This CDR3 comprises 19 residues. J lost 1 base, V lost 8 bases, and 19 bases had no gene match. Per the germline V gene, CDR1 is MNHEY and CDR2 is SMNVEV (reference sequence). For the CDR3, the DNA is TGTGCCAGCCGAACATCGACAGGGGAGGGTGGGTTGAGCAATCAGCCCCAGCATTTT. This codes for CASRTSTGEGGLSNQPQHF.

This clone was observed a single time. The chain joins TRBV4-1 to TRBJ2-7, with 10 nucleotides matching TRBD2. Per germline, CDR1 MGHRA and CDR2 YSYEKL. The CDR3 is made up of 16 amino acids. V was pared by 0 bases and J by 3 bases, with 5 bases of the junction left unmatched. CDR3 coding DNA: TGCGCCAGCAGCCAAGAGATAGCGGGGGGCCTCTACGAGCAGTACTTC. Its translation is CASSQEIAGGLYEQYF.

The CDR3 sequence is CASSPRREFSNEQFF. In nucleotides, the CDR3 is TGTGCCAGCAGCCCTAGGCGGGAGTTCTCCAATGAGCAGTTCTTC. V is TRBV5-6 and J is TRBJ2-1; 7 nucleotides agree with TRBD2. This CDR3 contains 15 residues. The V and J ends lost 4 bases and 6 bases, in that order; junction bases with no gene match: 10. Germline assignment: CDR1 SGHDT and CDR2 YYEEEE. Based on the CDR3 plus reference TRBV5-6 and TRBJ2-1, the full variable domain is DAGVTQSPTHLIKTRGQQVTLRCSPKSGHDTVSWYQQALGQGPQFIFQYYEEEERQRGNFPDRFSGHQFPNYSSELNVNALLLGDSALYLCASSPRREFSNEQFFGPGTRLTVL.

This clone was detected only once. The chain recombines TRBV19 with TRBJ1-1; 7 bases agree with TRBD1. V was clipped by 9 bases and J by 11 bases; unmatched bases: 12. Per the germline V gene, CDR1 is LNHDA and CDR2 is SQIVND (reference sequence). This CDR3 is built from 12 residues. The CDR3 here is CASRGQDSGAFF. The CDR3 bases are TGTGCCAGCCGCGGACAGGACTCAGGGGCTTTCTTT. Drawing the rest from reference TRBV19 and TRBJ1-1, the complete variable domain is DGGITQSPKYLFRKEGQNVTLSCEQNLNHDAMYWYRQDPGQGLRLIYYSQIVNDFQKGDIAEGYSVSREKKESFPLTVTSAQKNPTAFYLCASRGQDSGAFFGQGTRLTVV.

This clone was picked up one time. The V gene is TRBV28, the J gene TRBJ1-2; possible D gene TRBD1, 6 bases. V was cut by 5 bases and J by 4 bases, with 14 bases left in between. Germline CDR1 and CDR2: MDHEN and SYDVKM. The CDR3 loop spans 14 amino acids. DNA for the CDR3: TGTGCCAGCAGTCCAGGACAGTGGGGCTATGGCTACACCTTC. This sequence encodes CASSPGQWGYGYTF.